This T cell receptor (beta chain) was sequenced during a study of regulatory T cells in long-lasting Graves disease. The V end was cut by 2 bases, the J end by 4 bases, with 16 bases between. Germline CDR1 SGHDN, CDR2 FVKESK. The CDR3 sequence is 16 residues long. CDR3-region Arm-PCR and iRepertoire HTBI primers produced the TCR beta libraries. MiXCR was run by TCRdb on the multiplex PCR reads, yielding one entry per CDR3 protein. In the table there are roughly 450,000 distinct CDR3 sequences, around 21% of which are singletons. On this clonotype itself: The antigen remains undetermined.

Time point: persistent/refractory GD, antithyroid drugs over 5 years with positive TRAb. PBMCs provided the RNA from which the TCR library was made. Study results and caveats: Few sampled subjects may have lowered accuracy. Persistent disease exhibited a predilection for TRBV28, TRBJ1-2 and TRBJ2-5.

This chain uses TRBV14 with TRBJ2-3, with D maybe TRBD2 (6 bases). This specimen consisted of peripheral blood mononuclear cells (PBMCs), obtained when the disease was refractory, from a patient treated with antithyroid drugs. The TCR originated in a female donor with Graves disease. The CDR3 DNA reads TGTGCCAGCAGCCAATACGGGGGATCTAGCCCAGATACGCAGTATTTT. This codes for CASSQYGGSSPDTQYF. The whole variable domain, remainder taken from reference TRBV14 and TRBJ2-3, is EAGVTQFPSHSVIEKGQTVTLRCDPISGHDNLYWYRRVMGKEIKFLLHFVKESKQDESGMPNNRFLAERTGGTYSTLKVQPAELEDSGVYFCASSQYGGSSPDTQYFGPGTRLTVL.